This T cell receptor beta chain was documented in a study of blood T cells in healthy people across ages. Study results and limitations: While age rose, TCR beta diversity per million T cells dropped in a roughly linear way.

Worth noting for this clonotype: Antigen: not known.

Next came a second PCR, run for about 7 to 12 cycles, which used a sample-barcoded 5' primer along with a J-beta primer mix. A template-switch adaptor containing 12 random nucleotides labeled each cDNA molecule. One entry per CDR3 protein results from TCRdb running MiXCR on the 5' RACE reads. The data hold about 640,000 distinct CDR3 sequences, with about 54% observed a single time. The CDR3 consists of 15 residues. The germline V gene has CDR1 SGHAT and CDR2 FQNNGV. Sequencing used blood. The J gene is TRBJ2-7, the V gene TRBV11-2, with D maybe TRBD1 (5 bases). The J call may be in error: the DNA end matches TRBJ2-5 better. The clonotype originates from a man in his sixties in good health. The CDR3 loop is CASSLASWTWGTQYF. The CDR3 coding sequence is TGTGCCAGCAGCTTAGCCTCCTGGACATGGGGGACCCAGTACTTC.